This entry lists 17 T cell receptor beta chains sequenced from one sample in a study of spatial heterogeneity in lung cancer. The time point denotes: sample taken at primary tumor resection. Unsorted tumor, nontumor lung tissue or cryopreserved PBMC supplied the whole RNA. TCRdb ran MiXCR on the 5' RACE reads and lists one entry per CDR3 protein. The sample records about 12,000 distinct CDR3 sequences, 6.2% being singletons. This sample comprised normal lung tissue next to the tumor, obtained at surgery. The receptors were gathered from a male donor with early-stage non-small cell lung cancer.

This clonotype was picked up many times. This CDR3 reads CASSSRGWTEAFF. CDR3 DNA: TGTGCCAGCAGTTCCAGGGGATGGACTGAAGCTTTCTTT. V is TRBV27 and J is TRBJ1-1, with D tentatively TRBD1 (6 bases). V was cut by 4 bases and J by 5 bases, with 11 bases left in between. Germline V gives CDR1 MNHEY, CDR2 SMNVEV (reference sequence). There are 13 residues in the CDR3.

This clonotype was recorded many times. The DNA for the CDR3 is TGCGCCAGCAGTGAAATGGGAGCTACTTCACCCCTCCACTTT. Protein sequence: CASSEMGATSPLHF. V gene TRBV5-1 combines with J gene TRBJ1-6; D is undetermined. The CDR3 is 14 amino acids. CDR1 SGHRS and CDR2 YFSETQ come from the germline V gene. V lost 5 bases and J lost 9, with 15 bases in between.

This clonotype was found a few times. The rearrangement links TRBV7-2 to TRBJ1-2; D is unclear. CDR1 is SGHTA, CDR2 FQGNSA, per germline. The CDR3 extends over 11 amino acids. V was clipped by 4 bases and J by 4 bases, with 4 bases between them. CDR3 residues: CASSSFYGYTF. The DNA for the CDR3 is TGTGCCAGCAGCTCCTTCTATGGCTACACCTTC.

This clonotype was picked up a small number of times. This chain joins TRBV27 and TRBJ2-7; no definite D call. The CDR3 contains 14 residues. Germline lookup yields CDR1 MNHEY and CDR2 SMNVEV (reference sequence). V lost 4 bases, J lost 2 bases, and 12 bases lay in between. CDR3 sequence reads: CASSSTSGTYEQYF. As DNA, the CDR3 is TGTGCCAGCAGTTCGACCTCTGGCACCTACGAGCAGTACTTC.

This clonotype is deemed medium-sized. The chain couples TRBV11-2 to TRBJ2-1; weak D call: TRBD2 (6 bases). Germline V gives CDR1 SGHAT, CDR2 FQNNGV. CDR3 length: 17 residues. Trimming removed 2 bases at V and 8 bases at J, with 22 bases between. The CDR3 reads CASSLSTSQLTVYEQFF. CDR3 nucleotide sequence: TGTGCCAGCAGCTTAAGCACTAGCCAGCTCACTGTCTATGAGCAGTTCTTC.

This clonotype was counted at least ten times. The chain links TRBV25-1 to TRBJ1-4, with D unclear. V was shortened by 4 bases and J by 4 bases, with 16 bases between the two germline ends. Germline CDR1 and CDR2: MGHDK and SYGVNS. This CDR3 contains 16 residues. The CDR3 DNA sequence: TGTGCCAGCAGTGGTGGGGAACTCACTGGTAATGAAAAACTGTTTTTT. This gives the protein CASSGGELTGNEKLFF.

V and J are TRBV20-1 and TRBJ2-7, with 9 bases matching TRBD1. Trimming took 0 bases from V and 0 from J; bases not matched to a gene: 6. Germline V gene sequence: CDR1 DFQATT, CDR2 SNEGSKA (reference sequence). CDR3 size: 16 residues. The CDR3 nucleotides read TGCAGTGCTAGAGATACCGGGACAGGGAGCTCCTACGAGCAGTACTTC. It codes for CSARDTGTGSSYEQYF.

In its sample, this clonotype ranks as large. The J gene is TRBJ1-6, the V gene TRBV5-1, with D perhaps TRBD1 (5 bases). V dropped 5 bases and J dropped 7 bases, with 16 bases sitting between them. CDR1 is SGHRS and CDR2 is YFSETQ in the germline V gene. The CDR3 sequence is 15 residues long. The CDR3 DNA is TGCGCCAGCAGGGTCGACAGTAGATCGAATTCACCCCTCCACTTT. This sequence encodes CASRVDSRSNSPLHF.

This clonotype was seen at least ten times. J is TRBJ1-1 and V is TRBV6-5; TRBD1 is a possible D gene (5 bases). Trimming took 6 bases from V and 1 from J, leaving 12 bases between them. The CDR3 loop spans 14 amino acids. Germline CDR1 MNHEY, CDR2 SVGAGI. The CDR3 reads CASRAGTANTEAFF. The CDR3 DNA reads as TGTGCCAGCAGAGCCGGGACCGCGAACACTGAAGCTTTCTTT.

In its sample, this clonotype was seen many times. This chain uses TRBV19 with TRBJ2-3; perhaps TRBD2 as D (6 bases). CDR1 is LNHDA, CDR2 SQIVND, per germline (reference sequence). This CDR3 region has 12 residues. Trimming cost V 6 bases and J 14 bases, with 18 bases left between them. CDR3 DNA sequence: TGTGCCAGTAGCTCGAATCGGGACTCGGCGTATTTT. It specifies CASSSNRDSAYF.

The rearrangement joins TRBV11-2 to TRBJ2-3; D perhaps matches TRBD2 (6 bases). The CDR3 has 16 residues. The germline V gene has CDR1 SGHAT and CDR2 FQNNGV. Trimming took 4 bases from V and 0 from J, leaving 14 bases between them. CDR3 nucleotide sequence: TGTGCCAGCAGCTCTCAGCCGGGACTGAGCACAGATACGCAGTATTTT. This gives the protein CASSSQPGLSTDTQYF.

This clonotype was detected ten times or more. The chain has TRBV12-3 or TRBV12-4 and TRBJ2-7; 7 bases match TRBD1. The V and J ends lost 6 bases and 5 bases, in that order; junction bases with no gene match: 7. The CDR3 length is 13 residues. The CDR3 loop reads CASRRGTGDEQYF. The CDR3 region has the DNA TGTGCCAGCAGGAGGGGAACAGGGGACGAGCAGTACTTC.

By sample share, this clonotype is medium-sized. This chain uses TRBV5-4 with TRBJ2-5; possible D gene TRBD1, 5 bases. Trimming cost V 2 bases and J 3 bases, with 11 bases left between them. Germline-derived CDR1 and CDR2 are SGHNT and YYREEE (reference sequence). CDR3 length: 14 residues. CDR3 residues: CASSLSTGEETQYF. The CDR3 DNA sequence: TGTGCCAGCAGCTTAAGTACAGGTGAAGAGACCCAGTACTTC.

This clonotype was detected ten times or more. The V and J genes are TRBV29-1 and TRBJ2-2, with TRBD1 identical over 7 bases. This CDR3 comprises 16 residues. The trim removed 1 base at V and 4 bases at J, leaving 9 bases unmatched. In germline, CDR1 is SQVTM, CDR2 ANQGSEA. CDR3: CSVEVEKRQGTGELFF. The CDR3 bases are TGCAGCGTTGAAGTTGAGAAAAGACAGGGCACCGGGGAGCTGTTTTTT.

This clonotype was seen at least ten times. The chain employs TRBV10-2 and TRBJ2-2, with 11 bases fitting TRBD2. CDR1 is WSHSY and CDR2 is SAAADI in the germline V gene. The V and J ends lost 5 bases and 1 base, in that order; junction bases with no gene match: 0. The CDR3 sequence is 15 residues long. This CDR3 is CASSTSGRNTGELFF. The CDR3 DNA sequence: TGCGCCAGCAGTACTAGCGGGAGGAACACCGGGGAGCTGTTTTTT.

The sample holds many counts of this clonotype. The chain carries TRBV20-1 and TRBJ2-1, with D unresolved. The length of the CDR3 is 12 residues. Germline V gives CDR1 DFQATT, CDR2 SNEGSKA (reference sequence). Trimming left V 5 bases short and J 8 bases short, with 13 bases between. The CDR3, as DNA: TGCAGTGCTCCGAATCGAAGGGATGAGCAGTTCTTC. This translates into CSAPNRRDEQFF.

This clonotype is medium-sized (0.01 to 0.1%) within its sample. The chain carries TRBV6-5 and TRBJ1-2; 8 bases agree with TRBD1. J lost 4 bases, V lost 0 bases, and 7 bases had no gene match. This CDR3 comprises 16 residues. Germline V lookup: CDR1 MNHEY, CDR2 SVGAGI. The CDR3 sequence: CASSYSTGERFYGYTF. CDR3 bases: TGTGCCAGCAGTTACTCGACAGGGGAAAGATTCTATGGCTACACCTTC.